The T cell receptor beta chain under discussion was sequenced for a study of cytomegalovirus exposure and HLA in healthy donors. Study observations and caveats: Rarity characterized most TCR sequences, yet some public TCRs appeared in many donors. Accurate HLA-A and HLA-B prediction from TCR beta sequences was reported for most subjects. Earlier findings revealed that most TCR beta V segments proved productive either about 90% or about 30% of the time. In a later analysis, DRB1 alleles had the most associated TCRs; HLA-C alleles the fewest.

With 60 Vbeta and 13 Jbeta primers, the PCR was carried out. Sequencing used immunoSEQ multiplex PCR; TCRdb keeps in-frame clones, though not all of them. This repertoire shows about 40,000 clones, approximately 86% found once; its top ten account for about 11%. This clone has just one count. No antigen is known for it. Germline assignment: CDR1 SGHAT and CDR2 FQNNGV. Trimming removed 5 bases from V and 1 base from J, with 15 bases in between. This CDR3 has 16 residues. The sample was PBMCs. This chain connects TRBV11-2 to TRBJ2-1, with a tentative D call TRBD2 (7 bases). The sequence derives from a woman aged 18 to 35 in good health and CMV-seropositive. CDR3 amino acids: CASSLLAGASYNEQFF. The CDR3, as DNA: TGTGCCAGCAGCCTGTTGGCGGGGGCGTCCTACAATGAGCAGTTCTTC.